These 4 T cell receptor beta chains came from one sample sequenced in a study of human CD8 memory T cell subsets (dated by TCRdb to 2018 to 2020). A Human TCR Profiling Kit was used to prepare UMI-labeled 5' RACE TCRbeta libraries. TCRdb reprocessed the reads, and each CDR3 protein sequence is entered once, without DNA. This sample's listing comprises 6,500 to 9,000 distinct CDR3 sequences. Jointly, the top ten make up roughly 25% of the sample. Sequenced sample: CD8+ T cells from PBMCs. The receptor set was obtained from a human donor in good health.

V usage is TRBV12-3 or TRBV12-4 and J usage is TRBJ2-5. There are 14 residues in the CDR3. The CDR3 reads CASSFRHNQETQYF.

V usage is TRBV4-1 and J usage is TRBJ2-7; TCRdb's D call of TRBD1 is untestable without DNA. Per the germline V gene, CDR1 is MGHRA and CDR2 is YSYEKL. The CDR3 contains 15 residues. CDR3 amino acids: CASSQGQIQTYEQYF.

The chain is built from TRBV11-1 and TRBJ2-5; checking the TCRdb D call of TRBD1 is not possible without DNA. Looked up from germline, CDR1 is SGHAT and CDR2 is FQDESV (reference sequence). The CDR3 covers 13 residues. The CDR3 spells CASSFRGLETQYF.

Judged by frequency, this clonotype is medium-sized. CDR3 loop: CASSPPISYNEQFF. V gene TRBV27 combines with J gene TRBJ2-1; as DNA is missing, the TRBD1 call by TCRdb cannot be tested. The CDR3 spans 14 residues. Germline CDR1 and CDR2: MNHEY and SMNVEV (reference sequence).